The source of this T cell receptor beta chain is a study of control samples from healthy donors and cancer patients. Produced via immunoSEQ multiplex PCR; TCRdb's table is partial and in-frame only. The profile shows fewer than 100,000 clones, roughly 90% of them singletons. Germline values: CDR1 SEHNR, CDR2 FQNEAQ (reference sequence). Between the trimmed V and J ends, which lost 2 bases and 0 bases, there was a span of 7 bases. The CDR3 runs 14 residues. This TCR was recovered from a woman in her forties or fifties in good health. The specimen sequenced was blood. The V gene is TRBV7-9, the J gene TRBJ2-5; no firm D call. The CDR3: CASSLSGHQETQYF. The CDR3 DNA follows: TGTGCCAGCAGCTTATCTGGCCACCAAGAGACCCAGTACTTC. The variable domain in full, completed from reference TRBV7-9 and TRBJ2-5, reads DTGVSQNPRHKITKRGQNVTFRCDPISEHNRLYWYRQTLGQGPEFLTYFQNEAQLEKSRLLSDRFSAERPKGSFSTLEIQRTEQGDSAMYLCASSLSGHQETQYFGPGTRLLVL.